What follows describes a single T cell receptor beta chain. The antigen is not known. Profiled with immunoSEQ multiplex PCR; TCRdb holds only in-frame clones, not every one. The sample shows more than 90,000 clones, around 87% of them seen only once. V lost 2 bases and J lost 1, with 14 bases in between. Germline V gene lookup returns CDR1 SEHNR and CDR2 FQNEAQ (reference sequence). The CDR3 totals 16 residues. The source of the sample is a study of T cell responses to AZD1222 COVID-19 vaccine. Notes on the study in general: Baseline antibody screening turned up just six or seven seropositive AZD1222 recipients. Most donors were white British and more were female, and clonal diversity was possibly underestimated. Repertoire sampling occurred only after the peak T cell response. With two AZD1222 doses given, Spike-specific TCR breadth and depth both rose.

Sequencing was performed on peripheral blood, taken 28 days after the second AZD1222 dose. The origin of this receptor is an adult who received the AZD1222 COVID-19 vaccine. The gene calls are TRBV7-9 and TRBJ1-1, with unresolved D. CDR3 sequence: CASSLTTTIGNTEAFF. Here the CDR3 DNA reads TGTGCCAGCAGCTTAACCACGACGATAGGGAACACTGAAGCTTTCTTT.